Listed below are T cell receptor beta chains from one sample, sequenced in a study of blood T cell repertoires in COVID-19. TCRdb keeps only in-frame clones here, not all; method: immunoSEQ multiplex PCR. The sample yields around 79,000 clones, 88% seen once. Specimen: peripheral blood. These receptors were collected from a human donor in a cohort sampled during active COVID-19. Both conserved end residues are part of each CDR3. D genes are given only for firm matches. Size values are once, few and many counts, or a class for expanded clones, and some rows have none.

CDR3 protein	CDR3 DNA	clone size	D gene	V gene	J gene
CASSPMTGGEWAGELFF	TGTGCCAGCAGCCCCATGACAGGGGGGGAGTGGGCCGGGGAGCTGTTTTTT	.	TRBD1	TRBV5-4	TRBJ2-2
CASSMGLYYEQFF	TGTGCCAGTAGTATGGGACTGTACTATGAGCAGTTCTTC	.	.	TRBV19	TRBJ2-1
CASSPLGLAGEGETQYF	TGTGCCAGCAGCCCTCTAGGACTAGCGGGAGAGGGGGAGACCCAGTACTTC	.	TRBD2	TRBV27	TRBJ2-5
CSASKQGSEYGYTF	TGCAGTGCTAGTAAACAGGGAAGCGAGTATGGCTACACCTTC	once	.	TRBV20-1	TRBJ1-2
CASSPGLAGPISYEQYF	TGTGCCAGCAGCCCCGGACTAGCGGGACCTATTTCCTACGAGCAGTACTTC	.	TRBD2	TRBV9	TRBJ2-7
CASSEDKLAKNIQYF	TGCGCCAGCAGCGAGGACAAGTTAGCCAAAAACATTCAGTACTTC	.	.	TRBV5-1	TRBJ2-4
CASSPSGGYTEAFF	TGTGCCAGCAGCCCCAGTGGGGGGTACACTGAAGCTTTCTTT	.	.	TRBV7-6	TRBJ1-1
CASSSEASSYNSPLHF	TGTGCCAGCAGCTCGGAGGCGAGCTCCTATAATTCACCCCTCCACTTT	.	.	TRBV5-6	TRBJ1-6
CASSLGRENTGELFF	TGTGCCAGCAGTTTAGGCAGGGAGAACACCGGGGAGCTGTTTTTT	.	.	TRBV27	TRBJ2-2
CASTPRGHFIYNEQFF	TGTGCCAGTACCCCCCGCGGTCATTTCATTTACAATGAGCAGTTCTTC	.	.	TRBV19	TRBJ2-1
CSASSITQYF	TGCAGTGCTAGCTCTATTACGCAGTATTTT	.	.	TRBV20-1	TRBJ2-3
CASRPYSYGYTF	TGTGCAAGTCGCCCCTATTCTTATGGCTACACCTTC	.	.	TRBV12-2	TRBJ1-2
CASSPLDIANTGELFF	TGTGCCAGCTCACCGTTGGACATTGCGAACACCGGGGAGCTGTTTTTT	.	.	TRBV18	TRBJ2-2
CASSLAVPAQYF	TGTGCCAGCAGCTTAGCTGTCCCAGCGCAGTATTTT	.	.	TRBV7-2	TRBJ2-3
CASSKPTGSETQYF	TGTGCCAGCAGCAAACCGACAGGGTCGGAGACCCAGTACTTC	.	TRBD1	TRBV13	TRBJ2-5
CASSSDSYEQYF	TGCGCCAGCAGTAGTGACAGCTACGAGCAGTACTTC	once	.	TRBV5-1	TRBJ2-7
CASSFWQYEQYF	TGTGCCAGCAGTTTTTGGCAGTACGAGCAGTACTTC	.	.	TRBV28	TRBJ2-7
CASSPGQYTEAFF	TGTGCCAGCAGCCCGGGACAGTACACTGAAGCTTTCTTT	.	TRBD1	TRBV11-2	TRBJ1-1
CASSTDRGEQETQYF	TGCGCCAGCAGTACGGACAGAGGGGAACAAGAGACCCAGTACTTC	.	.	TRBV10-1	TRBJ2-5
CASSLAAGAPYNEQFF	TGTGCCAGCAGTTTAGCGGCGGGAGCCCCCTACAATGAGCAGTTCTTC	medium-sized	TRBD2	TRBV27	TRBJ2-1
CASSLGQGADEQYF	TGTGCCAGCAGCCTGGGACAGGGGGCGGACGAGCAGTACTTC	.	TRBD1	TRBV11-3	TRBJ2-7
CASSARGSDQPQHF	TGTGCCAGCAGTGCACGGGGTTCGGATCAGCCCCAGCATTTT	.	.	TRBV25-1	TRBJ1-5
CASGQGPSGNTIYF	TGTGCCAGCGGACAGGGACCTTCTGGAAACACCATATATTTT	.	TRBD1	TRBV7-9	TRBJ1-3
CATRTSGTTPTQYF	TGTGCCACCCGGACTAGCGGAACTACACCAACCCAGTACTTC	.	TRBD2	TRBV7-2	TRBJ2-5
CSVEGSDFYQETQYF	TGCAGCGTTGAAGGGTCAGACTTTTACCAAGAGACCCAGTACTTC	.	.	TRBV29-1	TRBJ2-5
CASSFLETANTEAFF	TGTGCCAGCAGCTTTCTCGAGACAGCTAACACTGAAGCTTTCTTT	.	.	TRBV12-1	TRBJ1-1
CASSIGTAPQYF	TGTGCCAGTAGTATTGGGACAGCCCCGCAGTACTTC	.	TRBD1	TRBV19	TRBJ2-7
CASSRDSGDNEQFF	TGTGCCAGCAGTCGGGACTCCGGGGACAATGAGCAGTTCTTC	.	.	TRBV2	TRBJ2-1
CASSRGGGLETQYF	TGTGCCAGCAGTCGGGGAGGAGGGTTGGAGACCCAGTACTTC	.	.	TRBV9	TRBJ2-5
CASSAGTGTEAFF	TGTGCCAGCAGCGCCGGGACAGGCACTGAAGCTTTCTTT	.	TRBD1	TRBV13	TRBJ1-1
CASGGTISNQPQHF	TGTGCCAGCGGCGGGACGATTAGCAATCAGCCCCAGCATTTT	.	.	TRBV2	TRBJ1-5
CASSAPGSSRSGANVLTF	TGTGCCAGCAGTGCTCCCGGTAGTTCCCGATCTGGGGCCAACGTCCTGACTTTC	.	.	TRBV2	TRBJ2-6
CATSFGGGVVGEQYF	TGTGCCACCAGCTTCGGCGGGGGCGTCGTCGGCGAGCAGTACTTC	.	.	TRBV2	TRBJ2-7
CASSPQLGGFAFF	TGTGCCAGCAGCCCACAACTGGGAGGGTTTGCTTTCTTT	.	.	TRBV9	TRBJ1-1
CASSNSRSPNYGYTF	TGTGCCAGCAGTAATTCGCGGAGTCCTAACTATGGCTACACCTTC	.	.	TRBV6-2/TRBV6-3	TRBJ1-2
CASSLNRLNGYTF	TGTGCCAGCAGTTTAAACAGGCTTAATGGCTACACCTTC	once	.	TRBV12-3/TRBV12-4	TRBJ1-2
CASSGGQGETQYF	TGTGCCAGCAGTGGGGGACAGGGAGAGACCCAGTACTTC	.	TRBD1	TRBV2	TRBJ2-5
CATSDFTDPKNIQYF	TGTGCCACCAGTGATTTTACAGACCCAAAAAACATTCAGTACTTC	.	.	TRBV24-1	TRBJ2-4
CASSTTGVQSYNSPLHF	TGTGCCAGTAGTACCACAGGGGTCCAGTCCTATAATTCACCCCTCCACTTT	.	TRBD1	TRBV19	TRBJ1-6
CASSLHLAGSYNEQFF	TGTGCCAGCAGCTTGCACCTAGCGGGCTCCTACAATGAGCAGTTCTTC	.	TRBD2	TRBV5-4	TRBJ2-1
CASSLVSGSSYEQYF	TGTGCCAGCAGCTTAGTTAGCGGGTCTTCCTACGAGCAGTACTTC	.	TRBD2	TRBV11-3	TRBJ2-7
CASRLRDRDNEDTQYF	TGCGCCAGCAGGCTTAGGGACAGGGACAATGAAGATACGCAGTATTTT	.	TRBD1	TRBV23-1	TRBJ2-3
CASSQGLAGDGDTQYF	TGTGCCAGCAGCCAAGGTTTAGCGGGAGATGGAGATACGCAGTATTTT	.	TRBD2	TRBV3-1/TRBV3-2	TRBJ2-3
CASSLGGGRRTDTQYF	TGTGCCAGCAGCTTAGGAGGCGGGAGGCGCACAGATACGCAGTATTTT	.	TRBD2	TRBV7-9	TRBJ2-3
CASSRGVTDTQYF	TGTGCCAGCAGCCGCGGGGTCACAGATACGCAGTATTTT	.	.	TRBV11-3	TRBJ2-3
CASRHSRRDQPQHF	TGTGCCAGCAGACACTCACGGCGGGATCAGCCCCAGCATTTT	.	.	TRBV6-6	TRBJ1-5
CASSLEGARGYTF	TGTGCCAGCAGTTTGGAGGGGGCGAGGGGCTACACCTTC	.	TRBD1	TRBV28	TRBJ1-2
CASRGIAGVDEQYF	TGTGCCAGCCGGGGCATAGCGGGAGTCGACGAGCAGTACTTC	.	TRBD2	TRBV6-5	TRBJ2-7
CASSYLASDTQYF	TGTGCCAGCAGTTACTTGGCCTCAGATACGCAGTATTTT	.	.	TRBV6-6	TRBJ2-3
CASSPALSGELADTQYF	TGTGCCAGCAGCCCGGCCCTCAGCGGGGAGTTAGCAGATACGCAGTATTTT	.	TRBD2	TRBV9	TRBJ2-3
CASSVTGTEIEKLFF	TGTGCCAGCAGCGTCACCGGGACAGAAATTGAAAAACTGTTTTTT	.	TRBD1	TRBV9	TRBJ1-4
CASSLSPNSNQPQHF	TGCGCCAGCAGCTTGTCCCCTAATAGCAATCAGCCCCAGCATTTT	.	.	TRBV5-1	TRBJ1-5
CASSVPMGGMLDTQYF	TGTGCCAGCAGCGTTCCAATGGGCGGGATGCTAGATACGCAGTATTTT	.	.	TRBV9	TRBJ2-3
CASSVLPYSGGSYEQYF	TGTGCCAGCAGCGTATTACCCTATAGCGGGGGGAGCTACGAGCAGTACTTC	.	TRBD2	TRBV9	TRBJ2-7
CASSEESEYEQYF	TGTGCCAGCAGTGAAGAGAGTGAGTACGAGCAGTACTTC	.	.	TRBV25-1	TRBJ2-7